This paragraph reports one T cell receptor beta chain. This sample is drawn from a study of blood T cell repertoires in COVID-19. The overall study: T cells, B-cell-depleted T cells, or PBMCs provided the cDNA or gDNA that served as material.

Original methodology: Counts of nucleated cells, estimated from reference gene primer amplification, were obtained. TCRdb's copy holds only in-frame clones and misses some; the assay was immunoSEQ multiplex PCR. V, J and clone size derive from that table, while D and trimming were established from the DNA sequence. The table lists around 250,000 clones, 75% to 90% of them singletons. V was trimmed by 5 bases and J by 2 bases, leaving 15 bases between them. Germline assignment: CDR1 SGHVS and CDR2 FNYEAQ. CDR3 size: 16 residues. This rearrangement joins TRBV7-6 to TRBJ2-2; D unclear. The clonotype was recovered from a woman aged 40 to 55 who had recovered from COVID-19. The sequencing sample was made of peripheral blood. DNA of the CDR3: TGTGCCAGCAGCCCTCGTCAGGCTGCCAACACCGGGGAGCTGTTTTTT. It yields the protein CASSPRQAANTGELFF.